A selection of T cell receptor beta chains follows, all from one sample in a study of blood T cell repertoires in COVID-19. Assay used: immunoSEQ multiplex PCR; TCRdb lists only in-frame clones, some missing. The data hold just under 350,000 clones, with more than 70% observed a single time. The sequenced sample was peripheral blood. These receptors were taken from a man younger than 45 with active or convalescent COVID-19. CDR3s include the opening cysteine and the closing phenylalanine or tryptophan. Each record gives: V gene, J gene, clone size, D gene, CDR3 DNA, CDR3 protein. A D gene is named only where the DNA matches it firmly. Clone size is given for some rows only: seen once, a few or many times, or a class if the clone is expanded.

>TRBV18|TRBJ1-1|.|.
TGTGCCAGCACAACGCGGACGGGGATAGGAACTGAAGCTTTCTTT
CASTTRTGIGTEAFF
>TRBV15|TRBJ2-7|.|TRBD1
TGTGCCACCTCCGAGGGGACAGGGGGCTGGGAGCAGTACTTC
CATSEGTGGWEQYF
>TRBV4-3|TRBJ2-2|once|TRBD2
TGCGCCAGCAGCCAAGACTGGAACGGGGGGGTTAACACCGGGGAGCTGTTTTTT
CASSQDWNGGVNTGELFF
>TRBV5-1|TRBJ1-2|.|.
TGCGCCAGCAGCTTGGGCACAGCCTCCCACAGTGGCTACACCTTC
CASSLGTASHSGYTF
>TRBV5-1|TRBJ1-1|few|TRBD1
TGCGCCAGCGGGACAGGGGCAAACACTGAAGCTTTCTTT
CASGTGANTEAFF
>TRBV18|TRBJ2-5|.|TRBD1
TGTGCCAGCCGCCGGGACAGGGGGCCAGAGACCCAGTACTTC
CASRRDRGPETQYF
>TRBV30|TRBJ1-6|.|.
TGTGCCTGGAGTGTTATGGAGGGAGTTTCACCCCTCCACTTT
CAWSVMEGVSPLHF
>TRBV18|TRBJ1-1|.|.
TGTGCCAGCTCACCTTCATCGGCGGGGCCGGTAAACACTGAAGCTTTCTTT
CASSPSSAGPVNTEAFF
>TRBV2|TRBJ1-2|few|TRBD1
TGTGCCAGCAGTGAAGGAGGGGACAGGGTCGACTATGGCTACACCTTC
CASSEGGDRVDYGYTF
>TRBV28|TRBJ1-4|.|.
TGTGCCAGCAGTCCTCACCCGCCAGGGGAACCTGAAAAACTGTTTTTT
CASSPHPPGEPEKLFF
>TRBV5-4|TRBJ2-1|.|TRBD2
TGTGCCAGCAGCTCGCGGGAGGTCCCCTTGGATGAGCAGTTCTTC
CASSSREVPLDEQFF
>TRBV5-1|TRBJ1-3|.|TRBD1
TGCGCCAGCAGCGCCACCGGGACAGGGTTATCCGGAAACACCATATATTTT
CASSATGTGLSGNTIYF
>TRBV13|TRBJ2-2|.|.
TGTGCCAGCAGCTCCGAGTCTACGAACACCGGGGAGCTGTTTTTT
CASSSESTNTGELFF
>TRBV15|TRBJ1-1|.|TRBD1
TGTGCCACCAGCAGAGATAGGGCGACAGGGGCTGAAGCTTTCTTT
CATSRDRATGAEAFF
>TRBV19|TRBJ2-2|once|TRBD1
TGTGCCAGTAAAGGGACAGGGGACACCGGGGAGCTGTTTTTT
CASKGTGDTGELFF
>TRBV19|TRBJ1-4|.|.
TGTGCCAGTAGTATCCCCTCGGGGACTACTAATGAAAAACTGTTTTTT
CASSIPSGTTNEKLFF
>TRBV7-2|TRBJ2-3|.|.
TGTGCCAGCAGCTACGGTCCCCCAGATACGCAGTATTTT
CASSYGPPDTQYF
>TRBV6-2/TRBV6-3|TRBJ2-1|few|TRBD2
TGTGCCAGCAGCAACCGGGGACTAGCGGGATCGGATGAGCAGTTCTTC
CASSNRGLAGSDEQFF
>TRBV27|TRBJ2-7|few|.
TGTGCCAGCAGTTTCGAGGCTTGCTTGAACGAGCAGTACTTC
CASSFEACLNEQYF
>TRBV10-3|TRBJ1-5|.|TRBD1
TGTGCCATCAGTGAGGACAGGGGAGGAAATCAGCCCCAGCATTTT
CAISEDRGGNQPQHF
>TRBV11-3|TRBJ2-1|.|.
TGTGCCAGCAGCTCCCCTTCTGCGGGCGACAATGAGCAGTTCTTC
CASSSPSAGDNEQFF
>TRBV6-5|TRBJ2-1|.|TRBD2
TGTGCCAGTCGCGGGAGGTCCTATGAGCAGTTCTTC
CASRGRSYEQFF
>TRBV5-4|TRBJ2-5|.|.
TGTGCCAGCAGCTTGGTTGCCCAGGAAGAGACCCAGTACTTC
CASSLVAQEETQYF
>TRBV15|TRBJ2-1|once|TRBD2
TGTGCCACCAGCAGAACTAGCGGGGGGGCCTCTGAGCAGTTCTTC
CATSRTSGGASEQFF
>TRBV5-1|TRBJ1-4|.|.
TGCGCCAGCAGCTTGGAGGTGACCGGAGGAAAACTGTTTTTT
CASSLEVTGGKLFF
>TRBV7-8|TRBJ2-1|.|.
TGTGCCAGCACCTCAGGCAGAGGGAGAAGCAATGAGCAGTTCTTC
CASTSGRGRSNEQFF
>TRBV5-1|TRBJ2-7|.|TRBD1
TGCGCCAGCAGCCCCGGGACAGGGGTCTACGAGCAGTACTTC
CASSPGTGVYEQYF
>TRBV6-5|TRBJ2-7|.|.
TGTGCCAGCAGTTACTCGAATCAGGGGAAGCCCTACGAGCAGTACTTC
CASSYSNQGKPYEQYF
>TRBV27|TRBJ2-7|.|TRBD1
TGTGCCAGCAGCCGTACCGGGACAGCCGAGCAGTACTTC
CASSRTGTAEQYF
>TRBV7-2|TRBJ2-3|.|.
TGTGCCAGCAGCTTTCGACAGGAGGGCACAGATACGCAGTATTTT
CASSFRQEGTDTQYF
>TRBV6-2/TRBV6-3|TRBJ2-5|.|TRBD1
TGTGCCAGCAGTTACTCGAGTGACAGGGGGGGATTGGACCAGTACTTC
CASSYSSDRGGLDQYF
>TRBV6-6|TRBJ2-1|.|.
TGTGCCAGCAGTTACCGATGGGACTTCTACAATGAGCAGTTCTTC
CASSYRWDFYNEQFF
>TRBV15|TRBJ1-5|.|TRBD1
TGTGCCACCGGACAGGGAAACTATCAGCCCCAGCATTTT
CATGQGNYQPQHF
>TRBV19|TRBJ2-5|.|TRBD1
TGTGCCAGTAGTTCCCTCGGGACAGGGGGAGAGACCCAGTACTTC
CASSSLGTGGETQYF
>TRBV19|TRBJ1-1|.|.
TGTGCCAGTAGTATAGCGAGCCCCCGTCGGCCGGGGGTGAACACTGAAGCTTTCTTT
CASSIASPRRPGVNTEAFF
>TRBV19|TRBJ2-2|.|.
TGTGCCAGTAGTAGGCTAGCCAACACCGGGGAGCTGTTTTTT
CASSRLANTGELFF
>TRBV6-2/TRBV6-3|TRBJ2-7|many|.
TGTGCCAGCAGTTACTCGAGCGGGCCCTACGAGCAGTACTTC
CASSYSSGPYEQYF
>TRBV18|TRBJ1-6|once|.
TGTGCCAGCTCACCACGGGGAGGGACCTATAATTCACCCCTCCACTTT
CASSPRGGTYNSPLHF
>TRBV19|TRBJ1-4|few|.
TGTGCCAGTAGTATGATGAGGCAGGGTGGTGAAAAACTGTTTTTT
CASSMMRQGGEKLFF